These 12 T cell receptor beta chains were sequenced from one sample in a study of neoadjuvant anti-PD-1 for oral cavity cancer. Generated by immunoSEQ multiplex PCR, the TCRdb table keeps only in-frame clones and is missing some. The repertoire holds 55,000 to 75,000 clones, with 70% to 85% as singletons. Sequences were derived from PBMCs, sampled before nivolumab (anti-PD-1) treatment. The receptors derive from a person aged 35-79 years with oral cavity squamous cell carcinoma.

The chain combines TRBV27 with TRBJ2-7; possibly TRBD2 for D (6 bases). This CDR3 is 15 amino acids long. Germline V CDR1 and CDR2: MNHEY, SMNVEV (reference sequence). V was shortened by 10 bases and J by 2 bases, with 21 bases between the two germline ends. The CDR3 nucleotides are TGTGCCACCTCCCCCCTGGGGGGTCGGGCCTACGAGCAGTACTTC. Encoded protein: CATSPLGGRAYEQYF.

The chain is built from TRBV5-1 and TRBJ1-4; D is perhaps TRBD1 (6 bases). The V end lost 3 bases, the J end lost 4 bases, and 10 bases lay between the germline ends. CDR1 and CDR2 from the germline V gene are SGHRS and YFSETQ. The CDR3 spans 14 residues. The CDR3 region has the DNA TGCGCCAGCAGCTCCGGGGGCGTTAATGAAAAACTGTTTTTT. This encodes CASSSGGVNEKLFF.

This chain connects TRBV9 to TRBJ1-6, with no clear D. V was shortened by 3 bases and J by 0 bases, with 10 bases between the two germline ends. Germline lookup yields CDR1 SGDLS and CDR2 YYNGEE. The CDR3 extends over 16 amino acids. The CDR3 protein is CASSAKGNSYNSPLHF. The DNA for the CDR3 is TGTGCCAGCAGCGCCAAAGGCAACTCCTATAATTCACCCCTCCACTTT.

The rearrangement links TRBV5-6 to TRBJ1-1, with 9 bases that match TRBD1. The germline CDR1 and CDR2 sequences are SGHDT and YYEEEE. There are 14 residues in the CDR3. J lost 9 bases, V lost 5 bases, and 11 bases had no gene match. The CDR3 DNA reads TGTGCCAGCAGACCAACGGGACAGGGACCCAAAGCTTTCTTT. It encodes CASRPTGQGPKAFF. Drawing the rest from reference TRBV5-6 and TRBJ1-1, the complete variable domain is DAGVTQSPTHLIKTRGQQVTLRCSPKSGHDTVSWYQQALGQGPQFIFQYYEEEERQRGNFPDRFSGHQFPNYSSELNVNALLLGDSALYLCASRPTGQGPKAFFGQGTRLTVV.

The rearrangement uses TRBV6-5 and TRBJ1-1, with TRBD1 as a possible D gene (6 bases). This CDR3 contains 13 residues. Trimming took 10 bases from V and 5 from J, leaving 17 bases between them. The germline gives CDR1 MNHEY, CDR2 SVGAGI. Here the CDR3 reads CATQGRPGTEAFF. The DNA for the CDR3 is TGTGCCACTCAGGGGCGACCTGGGACTGAAGCTTTCTTT.

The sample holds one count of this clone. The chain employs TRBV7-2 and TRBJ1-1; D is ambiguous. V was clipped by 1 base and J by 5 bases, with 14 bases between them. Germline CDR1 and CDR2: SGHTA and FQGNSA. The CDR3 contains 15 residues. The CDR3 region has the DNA TGTGCCAGCAGCTTAGGACCGTTCGGGGTGACTGAAGCTTTCTTT. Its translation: CASSLGPFGVTEAFF.

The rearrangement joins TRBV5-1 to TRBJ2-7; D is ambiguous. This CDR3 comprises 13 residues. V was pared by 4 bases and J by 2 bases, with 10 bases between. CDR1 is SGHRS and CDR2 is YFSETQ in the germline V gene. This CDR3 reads CASSEDGTYEQYF. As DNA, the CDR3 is TGCGCCAGCAGCGAGGACGGAACCTACGAGCAGTACTTC. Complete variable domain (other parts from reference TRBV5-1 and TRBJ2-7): KAGVTQTPRYLIKTRGQQVTLSCSPISGHRSVSWYQQTPGQGLQFLFEYFSETQRNKGNFPGRFSGRQFSNSRSEMNVSTLELGDSALYLCASSEDGTYEQYFGPGTRLTVT.

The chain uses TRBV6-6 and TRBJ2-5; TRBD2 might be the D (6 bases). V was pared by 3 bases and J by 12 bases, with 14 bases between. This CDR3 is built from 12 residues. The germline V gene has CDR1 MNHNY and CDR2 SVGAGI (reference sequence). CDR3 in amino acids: CASSYSGTVKYF. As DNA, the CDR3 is TGTGCCAGCAGTTATTCCGGGACTGTGAAGTACTTC.

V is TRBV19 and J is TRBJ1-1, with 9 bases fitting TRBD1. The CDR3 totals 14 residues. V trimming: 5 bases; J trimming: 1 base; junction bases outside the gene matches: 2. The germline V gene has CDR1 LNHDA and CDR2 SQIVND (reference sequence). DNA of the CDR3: TGTGCCAGTAGTCCGGACAGGGGGAACACTGAAGCTTTCTTT. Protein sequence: CASSPDRGNTEAFF.

The chain's CDR3 is CAISQGVTSYGYTF. DNA for the CDR3: TGTGCCATCTCACAGGGGGTTACTTCTTATGGCTACACCTTC. V gene TRBV6-1 combines with J gene TRBJ1-2; 8 bases agree with TRBD1. Trimming cost V 10 bases and J 5 bases; bases outside gene matches: 12. Per germline, CDR1 MNHNS and CDR2 SASEGT. CDR3 length equals 14 residues.

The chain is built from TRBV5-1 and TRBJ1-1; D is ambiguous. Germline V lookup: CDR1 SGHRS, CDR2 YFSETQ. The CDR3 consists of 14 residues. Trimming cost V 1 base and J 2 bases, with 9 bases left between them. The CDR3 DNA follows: TGCGCCAGCAGCTTGAACACAGCTAACACTGAAGCTTTCTTT. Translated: CASSLNTANTEAFF.

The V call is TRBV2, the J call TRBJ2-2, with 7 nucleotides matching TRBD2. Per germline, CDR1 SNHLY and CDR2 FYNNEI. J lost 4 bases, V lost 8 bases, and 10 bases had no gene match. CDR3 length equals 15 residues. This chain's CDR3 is CASLLRGTATGELFF. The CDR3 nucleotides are TGTGCCAGCCTCCTGCGGGGGACTGCCACCGGGGAGCTGTTTTTT. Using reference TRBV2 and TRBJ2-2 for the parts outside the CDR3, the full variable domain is EPEVTQTPSHQVTQMGQEVILRCVPISNHLYFYWYRQILGQKVEFLVSFYNNEISEKSEIFDDQFSVERPDGSNFTLKIRSTKLEDSAMYFCASLLRGTATGELFFGEGSRLTVL.